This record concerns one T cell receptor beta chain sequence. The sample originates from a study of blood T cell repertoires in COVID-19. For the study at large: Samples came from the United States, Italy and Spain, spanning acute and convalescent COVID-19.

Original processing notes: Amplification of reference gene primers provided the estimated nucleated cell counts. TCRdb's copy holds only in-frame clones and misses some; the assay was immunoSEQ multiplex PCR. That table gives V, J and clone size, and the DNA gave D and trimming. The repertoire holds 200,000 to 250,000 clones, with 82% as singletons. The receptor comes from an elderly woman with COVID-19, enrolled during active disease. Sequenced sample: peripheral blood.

The CDR3 loop reads CASSLVPPGQGASNEKLFF. The CDR3 DNA reads TGCGCCAGCAGCTTGGTACCCCCAGGACAGGGGGCTTCTAATGAAAAACTGTTTTTT. This chain joins TRBV5-1 and TRBJ1-4, with 11 nucleotides matching TRBD1. The length of the CDR3 is 19 residues. CDR1 is SGHRS and CDR2 is YFSETQ in the germline V gene. The V segment lost 0 bases and the J segment 3 bases; nucleotides outside the gene matches: 10.